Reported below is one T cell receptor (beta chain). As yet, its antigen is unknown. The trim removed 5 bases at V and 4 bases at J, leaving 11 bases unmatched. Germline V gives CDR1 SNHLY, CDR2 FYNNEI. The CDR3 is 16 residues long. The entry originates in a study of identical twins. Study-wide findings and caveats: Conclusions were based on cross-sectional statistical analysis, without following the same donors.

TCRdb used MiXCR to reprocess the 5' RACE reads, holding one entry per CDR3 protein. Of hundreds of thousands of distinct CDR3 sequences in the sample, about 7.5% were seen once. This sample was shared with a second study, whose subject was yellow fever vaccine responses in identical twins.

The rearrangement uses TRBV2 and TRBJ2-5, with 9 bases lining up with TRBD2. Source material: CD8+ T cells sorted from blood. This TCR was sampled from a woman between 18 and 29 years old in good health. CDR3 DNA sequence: TGTGCCAGCAGTCTTCCGGGCGGGGGGGGACTAGAGACCCAGTACTTC. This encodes CASSLPGGGGLETQYF.